This record covers a single T cell receptor beta chain. Its antigen is not known. Assay: immunoSEQ multiplex PCR; the TCRdb copy retains only in-frame clones and omits some. The table has about 14,000 clones, roughly 75% seen once. The germline CDR1 and CDR2 sequences are SQVTM and ANQGSEA. CDR3 length: 13 residues. Trimming cost V 7 bases and J 1 base, with 13 bases left between them. The data were obtained in a study of tumor-infiltrating lymphocytes in localized non-small cell lung cancer. General study points: Available tissue quantity limited TCR sequencing to a patient subset.

This TCR was sampled from a human donor with non-small cell lung cancer. Sequenced material: lung tumor tissue. This chain connects TRBV29-1 to TRBJ1-1; D is perhaps TRBD1 (5 bases). CDR3 sequence reads: CSGLGGGNTEAFF. In nucleotides, the CDR3 is TGCAGCGGCCTCGGGGGGGGGAACACTGAAGCTTTCTTT.